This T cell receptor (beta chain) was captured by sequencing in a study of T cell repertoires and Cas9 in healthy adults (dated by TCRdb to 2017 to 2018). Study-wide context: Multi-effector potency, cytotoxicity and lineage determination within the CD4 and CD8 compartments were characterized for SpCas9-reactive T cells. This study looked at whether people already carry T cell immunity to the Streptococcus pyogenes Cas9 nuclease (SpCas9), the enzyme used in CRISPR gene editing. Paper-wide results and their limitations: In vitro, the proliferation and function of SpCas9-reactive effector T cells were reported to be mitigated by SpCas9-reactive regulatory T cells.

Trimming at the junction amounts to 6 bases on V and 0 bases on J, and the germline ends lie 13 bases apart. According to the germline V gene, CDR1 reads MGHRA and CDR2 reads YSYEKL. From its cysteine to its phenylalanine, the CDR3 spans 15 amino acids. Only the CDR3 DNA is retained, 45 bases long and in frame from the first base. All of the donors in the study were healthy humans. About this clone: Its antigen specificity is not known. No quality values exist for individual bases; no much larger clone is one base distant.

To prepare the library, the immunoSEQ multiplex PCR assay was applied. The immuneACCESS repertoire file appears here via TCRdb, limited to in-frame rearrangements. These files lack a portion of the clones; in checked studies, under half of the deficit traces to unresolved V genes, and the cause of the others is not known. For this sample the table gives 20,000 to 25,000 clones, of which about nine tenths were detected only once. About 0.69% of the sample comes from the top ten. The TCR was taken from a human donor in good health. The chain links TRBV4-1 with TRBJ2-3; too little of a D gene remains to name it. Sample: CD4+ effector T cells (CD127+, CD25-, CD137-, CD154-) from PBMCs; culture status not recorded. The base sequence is TGCGCCAGCAGTACAGCTCATCCCAGCACAGATACGCAGTATTTT. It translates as CASSTAHPSTDTQYF.